Below are 26 T cell receptor beta chains sequenced from a single sample in a study of blood T cell repertoires in COVID-19. The table came from immunoSEQ multiplex PCR; TCRdb's copy has only in-frame clones and leaves some out. The sample consists of 200,000 to 250,000 clones, 86% of them appearing once. The sequenced sample consisted of PBMCs or T cells enriched from blood (not recorded which). These receptors all come from a woman in her thirties or forties with acute COVID-19.

This chain links TRBV5-1 with TRBJ1-1; D may be TRBD1 (5 bases). The CDR3 has 14 residues. Germline CDR1 reads SGHRS; CDR2 reads YFSETQ. V lost 0 bases and J lost 3, with 9 bases in between. The CDR3, as DNA: TGCGCCAGCAGCTTGGGAAACAGGCACACTGAAGCTTTCTTT. Protein: CASSLGNRHTEAFF.

Turning to this clone: Other nucleotide sequences from this sample produce the same CDR3. The gene calls are TRBV7-2 and TRBJ1-2; D is ambiguous. This CDR3 comprises 13 residues. The V gene's germline CDR1 is SGHTA and CDR2 FQGNSA. Trimming removed 1 base at V and 4 bases at J, with 7 bases between. The DNA of the CDR3 is TGTGCCAGCAGCTTAGGCCAGGTCTATGGCTACACCTTC. Translated: CASSLGQVYGYTF.

The chain carries TRBV13 and TRBJ1-3; D remains ambiguous. CDR3 length: 16 residues. Trimming removed 5 bases at V and 0 bases at J, with 14 bases between. From germline, CDR1 is PRHDT and CDR2 FYEKMQ (reference sequence). The CDR3 reads CASSPAIGSSGNTIYF. The CDR3 DNA reads TGTGCCAGCAGCCCAGCCATAGGGAGCTCTGGAAACACCATATATTTT.

This clone was counted a few times. The chain couples TRBV9 to TRBJ1-4; tentative D call: TRBD1 (6 bases). The CDR3 runs 15 residues. CDR1 is SGDLS and CDR2 is YYNGEE in the germline V gene. The V end was cut by 3 bases, the J end by 6 bases, with 15 bases between. The CDR3 region has the DNA TGTGCCAGCAGCGGCCAGGGGCGCGCCTATGAAAAACTGTTTTTT. Protein sequence: CASSGQGRAYEKLFF. The full variable domain, with the rest looked up from reference TRBV9 and TRBJ1-4, is DSGVTQTPKHLITATGQRVTLRCSPRSGDLSVYWYQQSLDQGLQFLIQYYNGEERAKGNILERFSAQQFPDLHSELNLSSLELGDSALYFCASSGQGRAYEKLFFGSGTQLSVL.

The sample holds a few counts of this clone. DNA of the CDR3: TGTGCCAGCAGCTTCCGGGACAGCGATTCACCCCTCCACTTT. Translating gives CASSFRDSDSPLHF. The J gene is TRBJ1-6, the V gene TRBV9; TRBD1 matches at 7 bases. The CDR3 length is 14 residues. J lost 8 bases, V lost 4 bases, and 6 bases had no gene match. Per the germline V gene, CDR1 is SGDLS and CDR2 is YYNGEE.

The chain has TRBV5-1 and TRBJ2-1, with D perhaps matching TRBD1 (6 bases). CDR3 length: 14 residues. Trimming cost V 1 base and J 4 bases, with 9 bases left between them. Germline-derived CDR1 and CDR2 are SGHRS and YFSETQ. The CDR3 coding sequence is TGCGCCAGCAGCTTGCTTCAGGGGTACAATGAGCAGTTCTTC. Its protein is CASSLLQGYNEQFF. The full variable domain, with the rest looked up from reference TRBV5-1 and TRBJ2-1, is KAGVTQTPRYLIKTRGQQVTLSCSPISGHRSVSWYQQTPGQGLQFLFEYFSETQRNKGNFPGRFSGRQFSNSRSEMNVSTLELGDSALYLCASSLLQGYNEQFFGPGTRLTVL.

V and J are TRBV21-1 and TRBJ2-7; TRBD1, the D gene given by the table, was not confirmed from the DNA. TRBV21-1 has pseudogene status. This CDR3 spans 16 amino acids. The CDR3 region has the DNA TGTGCCAGCAGCCGACTACAGGACAGGGGAAGGGACGAGCAGTACTTC. It codes for CASSRLQDRGRDEQYF.

The chain couples TRBV24-1 to TRBJ2-3; D might be TRBD1 (6 bases). The CDR3 extends over 16 amino acids. V was shortened by 3 bases and J by 5 bases, with 17 bases between the two germline ends. CDR1 and CDR2 from the germline V gene are KGHDR and SFDVKD. For the CDR3, the DNA is TGTGCCACCAGTGATGCAGGGGCTAGGCGGAAAGATACGCAGTATTTT. Translated: CATSDAGARRKDTQYF.

V gene TRBV9 combines with J gene TRBJ1-2, with a possible D match to TRBD1 (6 bases). V dropped 3 bases and J dropped 4 bases, with 13 bases sitting between them. Germline V lookup: CDR1 SGDLS, CDR2 YYNGEE. The CDR3 extends over 14 amino acids. CDR3 sequence reads: CASSDGGARYGYTF. The CDR3 DNA follows: TGTGCCAGCAGCGATGGGGGCGCCCGCTATGGCTACACCTTC.

The genes are TRBV9 and TRBJ1-2; TRBD1 aligns across 8 bases. The junction had 6 bases not matched to a gene; V was cut back by 3 bases and J by 8 bases. Germline-derived CDR1 and CDR2 are SGDLS and YYNGEE. This CDR3 region has 13 residues. In nucleotides, the CDR3 is TGTGCCAGCAGCGCCCTGACAGGGGCCGGCTACACCTTC. This encodes CASSALTGAGYTF. Supplemented by reference TRBV9 and TRBJ1-2, the full variable domain reads DSGVTQTPKHLITATGQRVTLRCSPRSGDLSVYWYQQSLDQGLQFLIQYYNGEERAKGNILERFSAQQFPDLHSELNLSSLELGDSALYFCASSALTGAGYTFGSGTRLTVV.

CDR3 sequence (DNA): TGTGCCAGCTCACCACAGGGACAACGGAACACCGGGGAGCTGTTTTTT. Its protein is CASSPQGQRNTGELFF. This chain uses TRBV18 with TRBJ2-2; tentatively, D is TRBD1 (6 bases). The CDR3 covers 16 residues. Between the trimmed V and J ends, which lost 1 base and 1 base, there was a span of 10 bases. Germline V gives CDR1 KGHSH, CDR2 LQKENI.

The rearrangement joins TRBV28 to TRBJ2-3, with D possibly matching TRBD1 (6 bases). The germline V and J ends were trimmed by 6 bases and 7 bases, with 17 bases remaining between them. Germline CDR1 MDHEN, CDR2 SYDVKM. The CDR3 has 14 amino acids. CDR3 residues: CASSTNRAGYTQYF. DNA of the CDR3: TGTGCCAGCAGCACAAACAGGGCCGGGTATACGCAGTATTTT.

The chain employs TRBV4-2 and TRBJ2-1; no reliable D call. CDR1 LGHNA and CDR2 YNFKEQ come from the germline V gene. The V and J ends lost 0 bases and 9 bases respectively, with 18 bases between them. This CDR3 spans 16 amino acids. CDR3 sequence: CASSQEPRPEVLEQFF. For the CDR3, the DNA is TGTGCCAGCAGCCAAGAACCCAGGCCCGAAGTCCTTGAGCAGTTCTTC.

J is TRBJ1-5 and V is TRBV19, with D tentatively TRBD1 (5 bases). Germline CDR1 and CDR2: LNHDA and SQIVND (reference sequence). The CDR3 runs 15 residues. Trimming removed 6 bases from V and 0 bases from J, with 12 bases in between. CDR3: CASSLTDYSNQPQHF. The DNA of the CDR3 is TGTGCCAGTAGCCTGACAGATTATAGCAATCAGCCCCAGCATTTT.

This clone was picked up one time. J is TRBJ1-1 and V is TRBV4-3, with TRBD1 identical over 8 bases. CDR3 length equals 13 residues. J was trimmed by 9 bases and V by 4 bases; bases with no gene match: 7. CDR1 LGHNA and CDR2 YSLEER come from the germline V gene. This CDR3 reads CASSLDRGRKAFF. CDR3 sequence (DNA): TGCGCCAGCAGCCTCGACAGGGGCCGAAAAGCTTTCTTT.

The sample holds a few counts of this clone. In DNA, the CDR3 is TGTGCCAGCAGCCCCGGGTATAATGAAAAACTGTTTTTT. Translation: CASSPGYNEKLFF. The chain combines TRBV9 with TRBJ1-4; D remains unclear. The CDR3 length is 13 residues. The V gene's germline CDR1 is SGDLS and CDR2 YYNGEE. The V gene lost 4 bases and the J gene lost 4 bases, with 8 bases spanning the gap. The full variable domain, completed using reference TRBV9 and TRBJ1-4, is DSGVTQTPKHLITATGQRVTLRCSPRSGDLSVYWYQQSLDQGLQFLIQYYNGEERAKGNILERFSAQQFPDLHSELNLSSLELGDSALYFCASSPGYNEKLFFGSGTQLSVL.

The V call is TRBV5-1, the J call TRBJ2-1; 10 nucleotides agree with TRBD2. The germline V gene has CDR1 SGHRS and CDR2 YFSETQ. The CDR3 extends over 15 amino acids. With 2 bases clipped from V and 13 bases from J, the junction kept 12 bases outside the gene matches. The chain's CDR3 is CASSLAGGRDEPQFF. The DNA of the CDR3 is TGCGCCAGCAGCTTAGCGGGGGGGCGTGATGAGCCCCAGTTCTTC.

V usage is TRBV4-3 and J usage is TRBJ1-2; 8 nucleotides agree with TRBD1. CDR1 and CDR2 from the germline V gene are LGHNA and YSLEER. The trim removed 0 bases at V and 4 bases at J, leaving 7 bases unmatched. This CDR3 is built from 16 residues. This CDR3 is CASSQDAQGVGYGYTF. CDR3 DNA sequence: TGCGCCAGCAGCCAAGATGCACAGGGGGTTGGCTATGGCTACACCTTC.

V is TRBV9 and J is TRBJ1-2; TRBD1 matches 9 bases. This CDR3 is built from 17 residues. The ends lost 2 bases at V and 2 bases at J; junction bases unmatched: 10. CDR1 and CDR2 from the germline V gene are SGDLS and YYNGEE. In DNA form, the CDR3 reads TGTGCCAGCAGCGTTTACCGGGACAGGGATCCCAACTATGGCTACACCTTC. It encodes CASSVYRDRDPNYGYTF.

This chain links TRBV18 with TRBJ1-4; D uncertain. Germline V lookup: CDR1 KGHSH, CDR2 LQKENI. The CDR3 has 13 residues. The ends were cut back, 2 bases at V and 7 bases at J, with 8 bases in the middle. CDR3 region: CASSPRRGEKLFF. The DNA for the CDR3 is TGTGCCAGCTCACCAAGGCGGGGTGAAAAACTGTTTTTT.

The rearrangement joins TRBV6-5 to TRBJ1-1, with 9 bases identical to TRBD1. Germline-derived CDR1 and CDR2 are MNHEY and SVGAGI. There are 12 residues in the CDR3. Trimming removed 10 bases from V and 5 bases from J; junction bases left unmatched: 5. CDR3 region: CAIYRGLTEAFF. As DNA, the CDR3 is TGTGCCATCTACAGGGGGCTTACTGAAGCTTTCTTT.

The rearrangement joins TRBV5-1 to TRBJ1-1; D unclear. Trimming stripped 1 base from V and 2 bases from J, with 9 bases between. Germline CDR1 SGHRS, CDR2 YFSETQ. This CDR3 contains 14 residues. CDR3 in DNA: TGCGCCAGCAGCTTGTCCACACTAAACACTGAAGCTTTCTTT. Protein sequence: CASSLSTLNTEAFF.

The chain couples TRBV6-5 to TRBJ1-5; D is undetermined. V lost 6 bases to trimming and J lost 4 bases, with 4 bases between them. The CDR3 contains 11 residues. Germline lookup yields CDR1 MNHEY and CDR2 SVGAGI. The CDR3 sequence is CASSQNQPQHF. The CDR3 DNA is TGTGCCAGCAGCCAGAATCAGCCCCAGCATTTT.

This sequence joins TRBV15 and TRBJ2-1, with TRBD2 matching over 13 bases. This CDR3 has 15 amino acids. Germline V CDR1 and CDR2: LNHNV, YYDKDF (reference sequence). Germline trimming cut 2 bases from V and 7 bases from J; bases unmatched to any gene: 2. In DNA, the CDR3 is TGTGCCACCAGCAGAACTAGCGGGGGGGTTAATGAGCAGTTCTTC. This sequence encodes CATSRTSGGVNEQFF.

The V gene is TRBV13, the J gene TRBJ1-1; D might be TRBD1 (5 bases). Trimming cost V 3 bases and J 5 bases, with 13 bases left between them. Germline V lookup: CDR1 PRHDT, CDR2 FYEKMQ (reference sequence). There are 14 residues in the CDR3. The CDR3 reads CASSLTDVGTEAFF. Written as DNA, the CDR3 is TGTGCCAGCAGCTTGACAGACGTGGGAACTGAAGCTTTCTTT.

The J gene is TRBJ1-2, the V gene TRBV6-5, with 7 nucleotides matching TRBD1. This CDR3 contains 14 residues. V lost 2 bases and J lost 9; bases outside the gene matches: 9. CDR1 and CDR2 (germline): MNHEY, SVGAGI. This CDR3 is CASSYLGQIGRYTF. Here the CDR3 DNA reads TGTGCCAGCAGTTACCTGGGACAGATAGGACGCTACACCTTC.